A single sample gave rise to the 12 T cell receptor beta chains below, sequenced in a study. TCRdb called the reads again in MiXCR, with one record for every CDR3 protein. Here the sample spans about 4,100 distinct CDR3 sequences, under 12% being singletons. Sequencing was performed on CD4+ T cells from synovial fluid. The receptor source for this set is a human donor with rheumatoid arthritis.

This clonotype is judged large. This chain uses TRBV7-2 with TRBJ2-7, with 10 bases that match TRBD2. The CDR3 spans 15 residues. In germline, CDR1 is SGHTA, CDR2 FQGNSA. V dropped 5 bases and J dropped 2; count of bases not matched to a gene: 6. CDR3 residues: CASSRLAGGTYEQYF. The DNA for the CDR3 is TGTGCCAGCAGCCGATTAGCGGGAGGAACCTACGAGCAGTACTTC.

About this clonotype: This may stem from a read error, because a much larger clone lies one nucleotide away. V gene TRBV19 combines with J gene TRBJ2-2; no clear D. The CDR3 is made up of 9 amino acids. The germline CDR1 and CDR2 sequences are LNHDA and SQIVND (reference sequence). The CDR3 DNA is TGTGCCAGCACCAGGGAGCTGTTTTTT. Translation: CASTRELFF.

Judged by abundance, this clonotype is medium-sized (0.01 to 0.1%). V gene TRBV7-6 combines with J gene TRBJ2-3; no clear D. The CDR3 totals 13 residues. V was pared by 0 bases and J by 4 bases, with 5 bases between. From germline, CDR1 is SGHVS and CDR2 FNYEAQ. Here the CDR3 reads CASSLAVADTQYF. DNA of the CDR3: TGTGCCAGCAGCTTAGCGGTGGCAGATACGCAGTATTTT.

This clonotype was observed many times. The chain employs TRBV29-1 and TRBJ1-1, with D maybe TRBD1 (5 bases). Germline loops: CDR1 SQVTM, CDR2 ANQGSEA. The CDR3 is 16 residues long. V was trimmed by 5 bases and J by 0 bases, leaving 19 bases between them. CDR3 region: CSVQGIGGGMNTEAFF. The CDR3 bases are TGCAGCGTTCAAGGCATTGGGGGGGGGATGAACACTGAAGCTTTCTTT.

This clonotype has a count of ten or more. V usage is TRBV20-1 and J usage is TRBJ2-7; D is perhaps TRBD1 (6 bases). Germline lookup yields CDR1 DFQATT and CDR2 SNEGSKA (reference sequence). This CDR3 has 14 residues. V was trimmed by 3 bases and J by 5 bases, leaving 17 bases between them. The CDR3 here is CSASRLGAADEQYF. The DNA for the CDR3 is TGCAGTGCTAGCCGTTTGGGGGCGGCGGACGAGCAGTACTTC.

The chain uses TRBV18 and TRBJ2-7; TRBD1 is a possible D gene (5 bases). V was pared by 4 bases and J by 5 bases, with 12 bases between. The CDR3 is 13 amino acids. Per germline, CDR1 KGHSH and CDR2 LQKENI. The CDR3 DNA reads as TGTGCCAGCTCACTGGGCCAGGGCAACGAGCAGTACTTC. Residues: CASSLGQGNEQYF. The full variable domain, completed using reference TRBV18 and TRBJ2-7, is NAGVMQNPRHLVRRRGQEARLRCSPMKGHSHVYWYRQLPEEGLKFMVYLQKENIIDESGMPKERFSAEFPKEGPSILRIQQVVRGDSAAYFCASSLGQGNEQYFGPGTRLTVT.

This clonotype was seen repeatedly, ten times or more. The chain carries TRBV12-3 or TRBV12-4 and TRBJ1-4, with TRBD1 identical over 7 bases. This CDR3 comprises 14 residues. Trimming at V came to 5 bases and at J to 6 bases, leaving 6 bases not matched to a gene. The CDR3 sequence is CASSASGTDEKLFF. DNA of the CDR3: TGTGCCAGCAGTGCATCCGGGACAGATGAAAAACTGTTTTTT.

This clonotype was seen repeatedly, ten times or more. The chain employs TRBV28 and TRBJ1-1, with 10 bases that match TRBD1. The length of the CDR3 is 16 residues. CDR1 and CDR2 from the germline V gene are MDHEN and SYDVKM. Germline trimming cut 0 bases from V and 2 bases from J; bases unmatched to any gene: 3. The CDR3 bases are TGTGCCAGCAGTTTATGGGGGACAGGGGCCAACACTGAAGCTTTCTTT. Encoded protein: CASSLWGTGANTEAFF.

There are a few counts of this clonotype. The chain recombines TRBV10-3 with TRBJ2-7; D possibly corresponds to TRBD1 (6 bases). CDR1 ENHRY and CDR2 SYGVKD come from the germline V gene. This CDR3 region has 15 residues. V shed 2 bases and J shed 0 bases, with 11 bases lying between them. The CDR3 region has the DNA TGTGCCATCAGTGAGCCTCTGACAGGCTCCTACGAGCAGTACTTC. It encodes CAISEPLTGSYEQYF.

This clonotype is classed as medium-sized. The chain combines TRBV7-9 with TRBJ1-3, with a possible D match to TRBD1 (5 bases). Trimming pared 4 bases from V and 2 bases from J, leaving 9 bases between. The CDR3 sequence is 14 residues long. Germline lookup yields CDR1 SEHNR and CDR2 FQNEAQ (reference sequence). CDR3 loop: CASSYGQAGNTIYF. The DNA of the CDR3 is TGTGCCAGCAGCTACGGACAAGCTGGAAACACCATATATTTT.

This clonotype has at least ten counts. The chain is built from TRBV7-2 and TRBJ1-1; D is ambiguous. With 1 base removed from V and 3 bases from J, the gap between germline ends came to 12 bases. This CDR3 has 15 residues. Germline V gene data show CDR1 as SGHTA and CDR2 as FQGNSA. The CDR3 coding sequence is TGTGCCAGCAGCTTAGAGGCAGGTGGGGACACTGAAGCTTTCTTT. Its translation is CASSLEAGGDTEAFF.

This clonotype was counted at least ten times. The gene calls are TRBV12-2 and TRBJ2-1; TRBD2, the table's D call, lacks a check against the DNA. TRBV12-2 represents a pseudogene. CDR3 length: 16 amino acids. This CDR3 reads CASRLAQREDYNEQFF. CDR3 nucleotides: TGTGCAAGTCGCTTAGCGCAGCGGGAGGACTACAATGAGCAGTTCTTC.